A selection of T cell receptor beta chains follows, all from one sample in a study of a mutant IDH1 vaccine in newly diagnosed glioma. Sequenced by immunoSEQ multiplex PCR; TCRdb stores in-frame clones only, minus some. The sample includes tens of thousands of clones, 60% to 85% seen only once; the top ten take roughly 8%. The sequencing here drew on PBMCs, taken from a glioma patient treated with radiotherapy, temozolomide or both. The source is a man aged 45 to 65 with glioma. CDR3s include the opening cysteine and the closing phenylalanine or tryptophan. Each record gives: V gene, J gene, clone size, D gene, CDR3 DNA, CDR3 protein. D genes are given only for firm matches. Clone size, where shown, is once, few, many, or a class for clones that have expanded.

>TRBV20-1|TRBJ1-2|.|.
TGCAGTGCTAGTGTAAGGAAGGGCTACACCTTC
CSASVRKGYTF
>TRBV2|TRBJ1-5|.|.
TGTGCCAGCAGTCTGGGGGGGGGCAATCAGCCCCAGCATTTT
CASSLGGGNQPQHF
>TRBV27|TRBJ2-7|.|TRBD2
TGTGCCAGCAGTCCAGGACTAGCGGGGGGTATATACGAGCAGTACTTC
CASSPGLAGGIYEQYF
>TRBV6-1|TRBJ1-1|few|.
TGTGCCAACCGGGACGAAGCTTTCTTT
CANRDEAFF
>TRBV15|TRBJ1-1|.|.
TGTGCCACCAGCAGAGATCTGATCGGCACTGAAGCTTTCTTT
CATSRDLIGTEAFF
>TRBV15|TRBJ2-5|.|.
TGTGCCACCAGCAGAAACCTAGGGGAAGAGACCCAGTACTTC
CATSRNLGEETQYF
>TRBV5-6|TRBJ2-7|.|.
TGTGCCAGCAGCTTGCGGGCAGGGCGCTCGAGGGAGCAGTACTTC
CASSLRAGRSREQYF
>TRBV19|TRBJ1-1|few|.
TGTGCCAGTAGTATTTTAGGGGTTGAAGCTTTCTTT
CASSILGVEAFF
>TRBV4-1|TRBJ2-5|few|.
TGCGCCAGCAGCCAAGAAGGCCAGCCCCAAGAGACCCAGTACTTC
CASSQEGQPQETQYF
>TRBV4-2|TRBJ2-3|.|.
TGTGCCAGCAGCCAAGAGTGGGACTCAAGCACAGATACGCAGTATTTT
CASSQEWDSSTDTQYF
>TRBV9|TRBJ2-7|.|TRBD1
TGTGCCAGCAGCGTAGACCCAGGGGGCTCCTACGAGCAGTACTTC
CASSVDPGGSYEQYF
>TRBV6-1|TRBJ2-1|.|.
TGTGCCAGCACGGATGTGGCCTCCTCCTACAATGAGCAGTTCTTC
CASTDVASSYNEQFF
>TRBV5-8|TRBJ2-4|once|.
TGTGCCAGCAGCTTTGCAGGGAGTACCAAAAACATTCAGTACTTC
CASSFAGSTKNIQYF
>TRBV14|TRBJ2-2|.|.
TGTGCCAGCAGCCAAGTCGACACCGGGGAGCTGTTTTTT
CASSQVDTGELFF
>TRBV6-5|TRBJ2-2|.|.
TGTGCCAGCAAGGAGGACACCGGGGAGCTGTTTTTT
CASKEDTGELFF
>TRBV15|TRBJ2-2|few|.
TGTGCCACCCGAACGGGGGAGGAAACCGGGGAGCTGTTTTTT
CATRTGEETGELFF
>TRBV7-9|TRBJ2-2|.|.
TGTGCCAGCAGCTTAGGGTCAGTCTTCACCGGGGAGCTGTTTTTT
CASSLGSVFTGELFF
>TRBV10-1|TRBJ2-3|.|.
TGCGCCAGCAGTGAGTCCCTTATGGATACGCAGTATTTT
CASSESLMDTQYF
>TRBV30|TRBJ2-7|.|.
TGTGCCTGGACCGGAGAGAGCGCCCTGGGCTACGAGCAGTACTTC
CAWTGESALGYEQYF
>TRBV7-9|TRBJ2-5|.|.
TGTGCCAGCAGCTTAGCGCGGACCGAGACCCAGTACTTC
CASSLARTETQYF
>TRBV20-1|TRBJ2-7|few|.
TGCAGTGCGGACTTGAATTCTGAGCAGTACTTC
CSADLNSEQYF
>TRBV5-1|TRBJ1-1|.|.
TGCGCCAGCAGCTTGGCCAGTTTGGGGAATTTTGGAGCGAACACTGAAGCTTTCTTT
CASSLASLGNFGANTEAFF
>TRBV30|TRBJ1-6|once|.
TGTGCCTGGACCTCTAACTCCCCACCCCTCCACTTT
CAWTSNSPPLHF
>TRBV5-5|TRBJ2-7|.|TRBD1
TGTGCCAGCAGTAATGATCCAGGGGGCGAGCAGTACTTC
CASSNDPGGEQYF
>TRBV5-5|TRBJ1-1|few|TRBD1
TGTGCCAGCAGCTTGGAAGGGGGCGAGATTCGCTCTGAAGCTTTCTTT
CASSLEGGEIRSEAFF
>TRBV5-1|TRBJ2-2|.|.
TGCGCCAGCAGCTTGAGAGGGGATCGGGCCGGGGAGCTGTTTTTT
CASSLRGDRAGELFF
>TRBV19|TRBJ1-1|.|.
TGTGCCAGTAGTATCAGCAGTTATGAAGCTTTCTTT
CASSISSYEAFF
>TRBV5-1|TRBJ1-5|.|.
TGCGCCAGCAGCTTGGAGCTGGACCAGCCCCAGCATTTT
CASSLELDQPQHF
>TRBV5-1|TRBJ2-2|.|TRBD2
TGCGCCAGCAGCTTGGTGGGACTAGCGGGGGGCTCGTATAACACCGGGGAGCTGTTTTTT
CASSLVGLAGGSYNTGELFF
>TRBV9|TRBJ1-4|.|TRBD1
TGTGCCAGCAGCCAGCTTGAGTCAGGGGGCGGAGGACTGTTTTTT
CASSQLESGGGGLFF
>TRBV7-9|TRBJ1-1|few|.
TGTGCCAGCAGCTTAAGGCAGGGGAACACTGAAGCTTTCTTT
CASSLRQGNTEAFF
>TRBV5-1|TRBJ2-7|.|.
TGCGCCAGCAGCCCTTCTGGCGTACTGCCTGGCGAGCAGTACTTC
CASSPSGVLPGEQYF
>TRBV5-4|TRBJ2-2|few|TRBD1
TGTGCCAGCAGCTTACGCGAACAGGGGGTGACCGGGGAGCTGTTTTTT
CASSLREQGVTGELFF
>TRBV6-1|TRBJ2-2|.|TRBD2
TGTGCCAGCAGTGGAGCGGGGGGTTTCACCGGGGAGCTGTTTTTT
CASSGAGGFTGELFF
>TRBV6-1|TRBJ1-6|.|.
TGTGCCAGCAGTGCGCGGGCCGAGTCACCCCTCCACTTT
CASSARAESPLHF
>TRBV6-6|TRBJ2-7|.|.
TGTGCCAGCAGCCGGGATCGGGGGGCATACGAGCAGTACTTC
CASSRDRGAYEQYF
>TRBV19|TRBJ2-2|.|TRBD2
TGTGCCAGTAGTCCACGGGGGGGAGGCACCGGGGAGCTGTTTTTT
CASSPRGGGTGELFF
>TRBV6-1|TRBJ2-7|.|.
TGTGCCAGCAGGATTAGCGGACTATACGAGCAGTACTTC
CASRISGLYEQYF
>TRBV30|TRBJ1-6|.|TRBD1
TGTGCCTGGACCGGACAGGGGAGAGGCAGAAATTCACCCCTCCACTTT
CAWTGQGRGRNSPLHF
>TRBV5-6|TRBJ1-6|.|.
TGTGCCAGCAGCTTGGGTTCTGGGGGCTCCTATAATTCACCCCTCCACTTT
CASSLGSGGSYNSPLHF
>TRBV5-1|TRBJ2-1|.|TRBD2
TGCGCCAGCACGACGGTAGCGGGGGGTGAGGATGAGCAGTTCTTC
CASTTVAGGEDEQFF
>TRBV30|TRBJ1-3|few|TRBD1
TGTGCCTGGACCATGACAGGGAGTCAGTCTGGAAACACCATATATTTT
CAWTMTGSQSGNTIYF
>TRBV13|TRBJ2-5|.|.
TGTGCCAGCAGCCGGGGAAGGATCCGCGGGGGCCCAGAGACCCAGTACTTC
CASSRGRIRGGPETQYF
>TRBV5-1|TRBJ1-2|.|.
TGCGCCAGCAGCTTGGGGCCCTTATCCGCCGGCTACACCTTC
CASSLGPLSAGYTF